This T cell receptor (beta chain) was captured in a study of identical twins' blood T cells. This CDR3 contains 13 residues. Germline V CDR1 and CDR2: SGHAT, FQNNGV. V dropped 2 bases and J dropped 10 bases, with 11 bases sitting between them. TCRdb used MiXCR to reprocess the 5' RACE reads, holding one entry per CDR3 protein. In the table there are roughly 380,000 distinct CDR3 sequences, roughly 27% of which are singletons. This TCR was recovered from a woman aged 18 to 55 in good health. Material for sequencing was PBMCs. The V gene is TRBV11-2, the J gene TRBJ1-4; a possible D gene is TRBD1 (5 bases). The CDR3 bases are TGTGCCAGCAGCTTACGGGTGGGGGGAAAACTGTTTTTT. Translation: CASSLRVGGKLFF.